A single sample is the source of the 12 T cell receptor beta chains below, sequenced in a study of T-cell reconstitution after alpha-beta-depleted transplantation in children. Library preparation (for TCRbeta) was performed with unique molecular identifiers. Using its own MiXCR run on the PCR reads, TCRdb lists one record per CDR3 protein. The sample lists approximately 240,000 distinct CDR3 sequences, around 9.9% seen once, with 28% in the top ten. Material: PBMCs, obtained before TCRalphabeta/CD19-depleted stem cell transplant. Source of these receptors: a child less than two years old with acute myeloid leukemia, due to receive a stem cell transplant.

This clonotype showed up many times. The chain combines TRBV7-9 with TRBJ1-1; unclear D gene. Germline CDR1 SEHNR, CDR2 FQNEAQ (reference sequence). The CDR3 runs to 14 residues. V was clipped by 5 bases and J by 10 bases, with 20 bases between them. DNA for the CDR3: TGTGCCAGCAGCCCTGACTTCGGCCCTGAGGGAGCTTTCTTT. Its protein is CASSPDFGPEGAFF.

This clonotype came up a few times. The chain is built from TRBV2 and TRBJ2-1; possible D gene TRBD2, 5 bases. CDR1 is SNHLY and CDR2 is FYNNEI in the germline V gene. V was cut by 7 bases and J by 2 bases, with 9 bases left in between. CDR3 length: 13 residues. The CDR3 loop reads CASMGSAYNEQFF. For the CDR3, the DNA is TGTGCCAGCATGGGTAGCGCCTACAATGAGCAGTTCTTC.

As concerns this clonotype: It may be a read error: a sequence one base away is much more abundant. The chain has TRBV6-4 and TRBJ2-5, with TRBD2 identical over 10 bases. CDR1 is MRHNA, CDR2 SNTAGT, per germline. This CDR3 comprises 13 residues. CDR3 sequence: CASSEAGGQTEYF. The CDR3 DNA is TGTGCCAGCAGTGAAGCGGGAGGGCAGACCGAGTACTTC.

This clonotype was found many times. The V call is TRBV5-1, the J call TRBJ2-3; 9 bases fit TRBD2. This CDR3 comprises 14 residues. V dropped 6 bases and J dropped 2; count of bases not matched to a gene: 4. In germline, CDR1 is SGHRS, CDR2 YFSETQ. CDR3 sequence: CASNRLADTDTQYF. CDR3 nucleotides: TGCGCCAGCAACAGACTAGCGGACACAGATACGCAGTATTTT.

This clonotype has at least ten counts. The CDR3 spells CASSLYRGTDTQYF. The CDR3 DNA reads as TGCGCCAGCAGCTTGTACAGGGGAACAGATACGCAGTATTTT. The chain joins TRBV5-1 to TRBJ2-3, with TRBD1 matching over 7 bases. V trimming: 1 base; J trimming: 3 bases; junction bases outside the gene matches: 2. This CDR3 is built from 14 residues. Germline V gene sequence: CDR1 SGHRS, CDR2 YFSETQ.

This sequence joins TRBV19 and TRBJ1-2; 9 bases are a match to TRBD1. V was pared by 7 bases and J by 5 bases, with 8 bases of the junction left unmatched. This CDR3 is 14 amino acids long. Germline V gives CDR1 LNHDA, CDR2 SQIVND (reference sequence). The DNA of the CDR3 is TGTGCCAGTACCCCGACAGGGGGGGTTTATGGCTACACCTTC. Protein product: CASTPTGGVYGYTF. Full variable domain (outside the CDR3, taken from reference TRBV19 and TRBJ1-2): DGGITQSPKYLFRKEGQNVTLSCEQNLNHDAMYWYRQDPGQGLRLIYYSQIVNDFQKGDIAEGYSVSREKKESFPLTVTSAQKNPTAFYLCASTPTGGVYGYTFGSGTRLTVV.

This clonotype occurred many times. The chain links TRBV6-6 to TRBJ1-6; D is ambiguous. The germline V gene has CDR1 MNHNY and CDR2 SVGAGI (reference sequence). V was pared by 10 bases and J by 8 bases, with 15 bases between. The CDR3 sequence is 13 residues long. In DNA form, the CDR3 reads TGTGCCACCACGACGACTACCTATTCACCCCTCCACTTT. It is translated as CATTTTTYSPLHF.

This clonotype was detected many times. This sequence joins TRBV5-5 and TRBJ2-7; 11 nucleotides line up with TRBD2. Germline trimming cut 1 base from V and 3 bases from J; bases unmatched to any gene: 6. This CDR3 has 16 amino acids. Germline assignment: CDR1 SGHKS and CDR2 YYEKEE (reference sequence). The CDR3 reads CASSLYRTSGFYEQYF. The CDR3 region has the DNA TGTGCCAGCAGCTTGTACCGGACTAGCGGGTTCTACGAGCAGTACTTC. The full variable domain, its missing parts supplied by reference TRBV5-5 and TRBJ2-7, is DAGVTQSPTHLIKTRGQQVTLRCSPISGHKSVSWYQQVLGQGPQFIFQYYEKEERGRGNFPDRFSARQFPNYSSELNVNALLLGDSALYLCASSLYRTSGFYEQYFGPGTRLTVT.

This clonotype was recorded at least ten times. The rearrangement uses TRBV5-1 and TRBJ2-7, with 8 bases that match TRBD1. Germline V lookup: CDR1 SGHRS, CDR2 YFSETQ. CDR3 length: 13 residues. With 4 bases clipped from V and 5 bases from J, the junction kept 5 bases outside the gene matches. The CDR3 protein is CASSRQTGDEQYF. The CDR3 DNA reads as TGCGCCAGCAGCCGTCAGACAGGGGACGAGCAGTACTTC.

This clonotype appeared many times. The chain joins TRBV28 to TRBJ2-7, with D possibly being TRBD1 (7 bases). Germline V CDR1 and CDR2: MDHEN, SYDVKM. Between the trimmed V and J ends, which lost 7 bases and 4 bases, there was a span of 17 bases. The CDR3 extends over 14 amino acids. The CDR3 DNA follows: TGTGCCAGCACGAGGGGGCCCCGGGGGTACGAGCAGTACTTC. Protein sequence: CASTRGPRGYEQYF. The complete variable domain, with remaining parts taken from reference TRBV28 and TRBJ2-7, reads DVKVTQSSRYLVKRTGEKVFLECVQDMDHENMFWYRQDPGLGLRLIYFSYDVKMKEKGDIPEGYSVSREKKERFSLILESASTNQTSMYLCASTRGPRGYEQYFGPGTRLTVT.

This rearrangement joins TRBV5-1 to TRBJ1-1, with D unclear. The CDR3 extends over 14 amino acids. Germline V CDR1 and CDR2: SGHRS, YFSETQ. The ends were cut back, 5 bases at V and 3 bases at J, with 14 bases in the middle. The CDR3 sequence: CASRLSSAYTEAFF. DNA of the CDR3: TGCGCCAGCAGGTTGAGCTCTGCGTACACTGAAGCTTTCTTT.

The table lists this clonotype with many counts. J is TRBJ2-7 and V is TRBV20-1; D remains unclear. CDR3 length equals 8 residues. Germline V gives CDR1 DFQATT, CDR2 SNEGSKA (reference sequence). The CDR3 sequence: CRFYEQYF. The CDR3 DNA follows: TGCAGGTTCTACGAGCAGTACTTC.